Listed here is a single T cell receptor (beta chain). Antigen specificity is unknown. Germline is not matched at one junction end, which may reflect a read error. Regarding time point: baseline, week 1 (first vaccination visit). The treatment denotes: pre-vaccination baseline after standard-of-care therapy. Tumors from donors were new WHO grade 3 or 4 IDH1-mutant astrocytomas with ATRX loss. This specimen comes from a study of a mutant IDH1 vaccine in newly diagnosed glioma. Overall study: Before enrollment, patients got radiotherapy alone, temozolomide alone, or mostly the combination.

Findings and caveats of the study: There seemed to be no relation between pseudoprogression and changes in top peripheral T cell clonotypes.

CDR1 and CDR2 (germline): LNHDA, SQIVND (reference sequence). The CDR3 consists of 15 residues. Profiling relied on immunoSEQ multiplex PCR, and the TCRdb table lists in-frame clones only, not all of them. The sample contains tens of thousands of clones, 86% of which appear only once. This chain uses TRBV19 with TRBJ1-1, with a possible D match to TRBD1 (6 bases). The TCR sequence derives from a man under 40 with glioma. The starting material was PBMCs, obtained from a glioma patient treated with radiotherapy, temozolomide or both. The CDR3 reads CASSMEGGQRPEAFF. DNA of the CDR3: TGTGCCAGTAGTATGGAAGGGGGGCAAAGGCCTGAGGCTTTCTTT. The full variable domain, its missing parts supplied by reference TRBV19 and TRBJ1-1, is DGGITQSPKYLFRKEGQNVTLSCEQNLNHDAMYWYRQDPGQGLRLIYYSQIVNDFQKGDIAEGYSVSREKKESFPLTVTSAQKNPTAFYLCASSMEGGQRPEAFFGQGTRLTVV.